Below, one T cell receptor beta chain is given with its context. This clone's antigen is unknown. It has no much larger one-base neighbor in the sample; base qualities were not kept. This sample is drawn from a study of T cells in Graves' hyperthyroidism and ophthalmopathy (dated by TCRdb to between 2018 and 2020). Background for the entire study: Peripheral blood was collected at initial diagnosis, before any treatment. The paper describes TCR Vbeta CDR3 sequencing of 130 to 150 peripheral blood samples, made up of 40 to 45 ophthalmopathy patients, approximately 76 hyperthyroidism patients and some 17 progressor patients. After sampling, hyperthyroidism patients received methimazole starting at 30 mg daily, and ophthalmopathy patients received high-dose intravenous methylprednisolone. A discovery cohort of approximately 97 patients, roughly 43 with Graves' ophthalmopathy and 55 to 60 with stable Graves' hyperthyroidism, was used to find distinguishing TCR V-J signatures. The 90 to 100 discovery patients were randomly divided into training and test sets at a 7:3 ratio. Thyroid tissue and blood T-cell repertoires from more than five Graves' hyperthyroidism patients were also compared in the study. Whether ophthalmopathy could be predicted prospectively was tested in an independent validation cohort made up of 18 to 20 hyperthyroidism patients plus 17 patients who later progressed to ophthalmopathy. The research as a whole found: No statistical method was used to fix the sample size in advance, and group allocation was not hidden from the investigators. Most expanded thyroid clonotypes (frequency above 0.001) were also detected in blood, suggesting blood repertoires may reflect thyroid immune responses. A 13 V-J signature model separated ophthalmopathy from stable hyperthyroidism, with approximately 86% sensitivity and just under 84% specificity in cross-validation and 80%/75% in testing. During validation, the model predicted progression to ophthalmopathy a median of roughly six months ahead of onset, with around 71% sensitivity and around 73% specificity.

A patient counted as having stable Graves' hyperthyroidism if no progression to ophthalmopathy occurred over 18 months of follow-up. The hyperthyroidism patients were between 18 and 65 years old and newly diagnosed, with a disease duration of less than 2 months. Any patient with an uncontrolled infection, another autoimmune disease, pregnancy or lactation was excluded. Clinical symptoms, serum thyroxine and TRAb, thyroid ultrasound, and orbital computed tomography formed the basis for the diagnoses. PBMCs were isolated from 7.5 to 10 ml of fresh peripheral blood by Ficoll-Paque density gradient centrifugation. Total RNA was extracted using Trizol reagent, and RNA quality was assessed on an Agilent 2100 Bioanalyzer. Per the germline V gene, SQVTM is the CDR1 and ANQGSEA is the CDR2. Reading from cysteine to phenylalanine, the CDR3 counts 13 amino acids. Here the CDR3 DNA is all that survives: 39 bases in frame from base 1. V drops 0 bases and J drops 2 bases, leaving 8 bases in between.

The TCR beta CDR3 regions were amplified from the RNA transcripts. The TCR CDR3 was subjected to a first round of RT-PCR using the HTBI primer set and the Qiagen OneStep RT-PCR kit. Libraries were constructed in a second round of multiplex PCR, after which size selection and purification were performed. The libraries were sequenced on an Illumina HiSeq2000 using paired-end 100 bp reads. Regarding the original processing steps: Raw data were processed with SOAPnuke, discarding reads with adapters, uncalled bases, mean Phred below 15, or no exact constant-primer or identifier match. High-quality paired reads were merged with COPE v1.2.5, and unique nucleotide sequences were defined as clonotypes. Clonotypes were aligned to IMGT TRBV, TRBD and TRBJ reference segments using MiTCR v1.1. Only V-J combinations with frequency above 0.0001, covering approximately 99% of repertoires, were analysed. The TCS score was defined as F50 (clonal expansion) divided by E x V (chaos), with BLOSUM62-based TCRdist calculated between CDR3 peptides within each V-J. Welch's t-statistics and random forest reduced 500 to 650 V-J features to 13, which were used in a naive Bayes classifier (R e1071). TCRdb itself trimmed the public reads at Q25 with fastp, ran MiXCR and retained productive beta chains. One record per CDR3 amino acid sequence lists the most common genes and DNA. TCRdb, not the original authors, processed these V and J calls. This sample holds a few hundred thousand distinct CDR3 sequences; 25% were observed only once. Clones ranked in the top ten supply about 70% of the sample.

The receptor chain draws on TRBV29-1 and TRBJ2-7; the D gene is perhaps TRBD2, on 5 matching bases. The sample consisted of blood. The clonotype was recovered from a man aged 50 to 59 with Graves' hyperthyroidism. The CDR3 corresponds to CSVEDPGTYEQYF. The DNA reads TGCAGCGTTGAAGACCCCGGGACCTACGAGCAGTACTTC.